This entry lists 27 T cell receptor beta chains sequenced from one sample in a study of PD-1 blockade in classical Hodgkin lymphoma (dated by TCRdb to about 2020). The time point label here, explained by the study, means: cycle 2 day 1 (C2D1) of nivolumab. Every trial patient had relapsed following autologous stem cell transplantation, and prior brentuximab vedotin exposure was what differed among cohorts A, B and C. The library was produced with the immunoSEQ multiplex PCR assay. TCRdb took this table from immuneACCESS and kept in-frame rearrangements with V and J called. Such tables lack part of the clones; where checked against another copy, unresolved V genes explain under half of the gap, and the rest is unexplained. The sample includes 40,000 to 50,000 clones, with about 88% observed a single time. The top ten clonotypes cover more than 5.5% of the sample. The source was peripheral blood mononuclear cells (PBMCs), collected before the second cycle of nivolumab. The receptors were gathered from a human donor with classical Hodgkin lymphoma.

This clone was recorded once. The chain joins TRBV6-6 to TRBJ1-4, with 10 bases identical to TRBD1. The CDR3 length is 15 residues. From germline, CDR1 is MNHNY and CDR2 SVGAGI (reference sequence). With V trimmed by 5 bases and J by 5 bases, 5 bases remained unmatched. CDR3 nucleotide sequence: TGTGCCAGCAGTGACCGGGACAGGGGAAATGAAAAACTGTTTTTT. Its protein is CASSDRDRGNEKLFF.

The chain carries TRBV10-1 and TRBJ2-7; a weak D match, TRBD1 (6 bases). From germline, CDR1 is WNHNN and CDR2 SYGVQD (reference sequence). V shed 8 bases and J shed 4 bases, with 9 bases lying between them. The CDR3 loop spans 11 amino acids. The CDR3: CASGTGYEQYF. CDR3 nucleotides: TGCGCCAGCGGAACAGGGTACGAGCAGTACTTC.

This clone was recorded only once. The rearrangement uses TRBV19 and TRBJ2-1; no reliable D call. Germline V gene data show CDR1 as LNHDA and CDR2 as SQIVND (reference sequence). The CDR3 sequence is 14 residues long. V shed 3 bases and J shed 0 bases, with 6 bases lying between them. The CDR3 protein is CASSMAVSYNEQFF. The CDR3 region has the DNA TGTGCCAGTAGTATGGCGGTCTCCTACAATGAGCAGTTCTTC.

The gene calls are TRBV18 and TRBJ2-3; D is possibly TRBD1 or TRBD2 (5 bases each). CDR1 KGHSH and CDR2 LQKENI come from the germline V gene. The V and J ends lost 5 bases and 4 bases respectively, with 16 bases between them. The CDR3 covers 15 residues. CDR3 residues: CASSALGEGADTQYF. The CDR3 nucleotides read TGTGCCAGCTCAGCTTTGGGGGAAGGAGCAGATACGCAGTATTTT.

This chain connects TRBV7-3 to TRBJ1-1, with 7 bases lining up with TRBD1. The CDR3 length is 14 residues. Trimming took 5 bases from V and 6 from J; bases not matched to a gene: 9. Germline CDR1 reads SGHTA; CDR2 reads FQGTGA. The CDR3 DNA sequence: TGTGCCAGCAGCCCCCAGGGGGGGGTGGCTGAAGCTTTCTTT. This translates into CASSPQGGVAEAFF.

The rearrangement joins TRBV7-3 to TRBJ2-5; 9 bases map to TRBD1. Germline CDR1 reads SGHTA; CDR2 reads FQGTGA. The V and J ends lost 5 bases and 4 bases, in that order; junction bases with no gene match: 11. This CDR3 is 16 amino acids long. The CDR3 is CASSVGTGSGGETQYF. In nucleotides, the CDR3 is TGTGCCAGCAGCGTTGGGACAGGGAGTGGGGGAGAGACCCAGTACTTC. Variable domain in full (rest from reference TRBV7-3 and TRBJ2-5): GAGVSQTPSNKVTEKGKYVELRCDPISGHTALYWYRQSLGQGPEFLIYFQGTGAADDSGLPNDRFFAVRPEGSVSTLKIQRTERGDSAVYLCASSVGTGSGGETQYFGPGTRLLVL.

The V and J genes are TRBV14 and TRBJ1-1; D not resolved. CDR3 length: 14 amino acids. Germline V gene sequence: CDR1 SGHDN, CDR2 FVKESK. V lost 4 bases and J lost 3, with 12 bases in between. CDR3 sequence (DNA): TGTGCCAGCAGCCCGCTATCGGAGCACACTGAAGCTTTCTTT. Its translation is CASSPLSEHTEAFF.

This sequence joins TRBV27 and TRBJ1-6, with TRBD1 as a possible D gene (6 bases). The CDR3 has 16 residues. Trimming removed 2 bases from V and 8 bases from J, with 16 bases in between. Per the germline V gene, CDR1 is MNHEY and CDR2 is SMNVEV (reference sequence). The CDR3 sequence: CASSLGPGQRDSPLHF. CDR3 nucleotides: TGTGCCAGCAGTTTAGGTCCGGGACAAAGGGATTCACCCCTCCACTTT.

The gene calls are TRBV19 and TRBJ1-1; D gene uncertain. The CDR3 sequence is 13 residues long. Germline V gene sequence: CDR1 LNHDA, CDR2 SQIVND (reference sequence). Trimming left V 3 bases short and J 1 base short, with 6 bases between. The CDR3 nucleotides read TGTGCCAGTAGTATCTCAAAGAACACTGAAGCTTTCTTT. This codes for CASSISKNTEAFF.

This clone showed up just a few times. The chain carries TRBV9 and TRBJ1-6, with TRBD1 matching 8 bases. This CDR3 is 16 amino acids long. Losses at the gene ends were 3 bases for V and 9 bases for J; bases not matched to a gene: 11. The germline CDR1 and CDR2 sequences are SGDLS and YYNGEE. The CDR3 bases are TGTGCCAGCAGCGAGCCCTCCGGCAGGGGGCTTTCACCCCTCCACTTT. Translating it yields CASSEPSGRGLSPLHF. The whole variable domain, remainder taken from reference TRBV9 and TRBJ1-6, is DSGVTQTPKHLITATGQRVTLRCSPRSGDLSVYWYQQSLDQGLQFLIQYYNGEERAKGNILERFSAQQFPDLHSELNLSSLELGDSALYFCASSEPSGRGLSPLHFGNGTRLTVT.

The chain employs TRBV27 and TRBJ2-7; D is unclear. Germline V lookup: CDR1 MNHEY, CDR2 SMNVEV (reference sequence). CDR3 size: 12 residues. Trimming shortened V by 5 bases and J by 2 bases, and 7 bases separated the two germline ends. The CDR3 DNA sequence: TGTGCCAGCAGTCAAGACACCTACGAGCAGTACTTC. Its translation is CASSQDTYEQYF.

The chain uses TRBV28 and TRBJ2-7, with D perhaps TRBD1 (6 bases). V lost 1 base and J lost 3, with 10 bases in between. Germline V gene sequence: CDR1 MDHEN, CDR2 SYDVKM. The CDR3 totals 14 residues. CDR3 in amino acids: CASSLSTGNYEQYF. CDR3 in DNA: TGTGCCAGCAGTTTATCCACAGGGAACTACGAGCAGTACTTC.

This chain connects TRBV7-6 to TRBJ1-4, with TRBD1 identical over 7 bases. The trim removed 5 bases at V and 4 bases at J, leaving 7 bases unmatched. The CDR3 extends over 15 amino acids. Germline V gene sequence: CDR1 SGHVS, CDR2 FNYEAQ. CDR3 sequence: CASSRKTGFNEKLFF. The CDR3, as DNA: TGTGCCAGCAGCAGAAAGACAGGGTTTAATGAAAAACTGTTTTTT.

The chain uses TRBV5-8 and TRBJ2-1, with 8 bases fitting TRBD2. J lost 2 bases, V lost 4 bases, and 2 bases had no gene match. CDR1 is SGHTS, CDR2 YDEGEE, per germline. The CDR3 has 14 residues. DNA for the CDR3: TGTGCCAGCAGCAAGGGACTAGCCTACAATGAGCAGTTCTTC. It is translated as CASSKGLAYNEQFF.

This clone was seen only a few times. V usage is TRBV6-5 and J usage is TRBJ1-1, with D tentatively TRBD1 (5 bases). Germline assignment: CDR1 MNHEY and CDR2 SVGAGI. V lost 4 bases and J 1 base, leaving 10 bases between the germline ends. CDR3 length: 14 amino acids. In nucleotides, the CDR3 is TGTGCCAGCAGTTTCACGGGGGGGAACACTGAAGCTTTCTTT. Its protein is CASSFTGGNTEAFF.

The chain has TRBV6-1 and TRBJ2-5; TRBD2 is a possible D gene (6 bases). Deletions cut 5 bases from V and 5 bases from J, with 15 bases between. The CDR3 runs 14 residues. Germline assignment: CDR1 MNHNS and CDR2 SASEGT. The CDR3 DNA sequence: TGTGCCAGCAGTCTCAGCGGGCTGGGCGAGACCCAGTACTTC. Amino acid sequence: CASSLSGLGETQYF.

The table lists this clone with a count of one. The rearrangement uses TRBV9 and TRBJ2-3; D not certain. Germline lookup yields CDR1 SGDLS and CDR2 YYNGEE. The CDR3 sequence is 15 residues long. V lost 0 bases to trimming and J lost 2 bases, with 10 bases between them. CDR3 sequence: CASSVGVGPTDTQYF. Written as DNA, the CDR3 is TGTGCCAGCAGCGTAGGAGTCGGACCCACAGATACGCAGTATTTT.

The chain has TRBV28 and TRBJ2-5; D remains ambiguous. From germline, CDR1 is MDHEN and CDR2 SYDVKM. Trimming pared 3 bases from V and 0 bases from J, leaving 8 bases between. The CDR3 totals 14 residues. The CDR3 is CASSFTAYQETQYF. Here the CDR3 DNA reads TGTGCCAGCAGTTTTACCGCGTACCAAGAGACCCAGTACTTC.

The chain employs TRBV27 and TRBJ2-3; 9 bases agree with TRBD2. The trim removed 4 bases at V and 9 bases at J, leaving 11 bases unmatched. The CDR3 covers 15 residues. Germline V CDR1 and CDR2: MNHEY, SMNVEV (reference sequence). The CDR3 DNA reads TGTGCCAGCAGTTCCGTAGCGGGAGCGCTGGAAACGCAGTATTTT. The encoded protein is CASSSVAGALETQYF.

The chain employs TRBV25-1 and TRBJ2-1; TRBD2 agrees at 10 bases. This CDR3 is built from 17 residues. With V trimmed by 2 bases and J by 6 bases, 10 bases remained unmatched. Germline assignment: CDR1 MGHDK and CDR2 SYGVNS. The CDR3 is CASSERPSGSPFNEQFF. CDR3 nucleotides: TGTGCCAGCAGTGAAAGGCCTAGCGGGAGCCCCTTCAATGAGCAGTTCTTC.

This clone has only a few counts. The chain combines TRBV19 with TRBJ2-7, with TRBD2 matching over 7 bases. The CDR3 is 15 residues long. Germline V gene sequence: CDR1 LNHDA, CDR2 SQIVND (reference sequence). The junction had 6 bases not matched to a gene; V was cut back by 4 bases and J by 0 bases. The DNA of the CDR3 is TGTGCCAGTAGTAGAGGGGCGGGAGCCTCCTACGAGCAGTACTTC. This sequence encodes CASSRGAGASYEQYF.

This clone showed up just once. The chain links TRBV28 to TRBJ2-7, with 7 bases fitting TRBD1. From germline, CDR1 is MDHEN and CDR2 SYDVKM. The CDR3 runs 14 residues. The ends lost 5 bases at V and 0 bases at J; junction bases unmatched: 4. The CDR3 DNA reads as TGTGCCAGCAGTAGGACAGGAAGCTCCTACGAGCAGTACTTC. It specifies CASSRTGSSYEQYF.

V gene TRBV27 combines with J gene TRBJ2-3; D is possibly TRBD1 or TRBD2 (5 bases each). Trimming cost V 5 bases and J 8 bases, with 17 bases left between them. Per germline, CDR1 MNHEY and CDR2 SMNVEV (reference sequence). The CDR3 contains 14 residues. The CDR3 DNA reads TGTGCCAGCAGTAACGGGGCCGAGAAGGGTACGCAGTATTTT. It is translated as CASSNGAEKGTQYF.

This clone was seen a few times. The CDR3 region has the DNA TGTGCCAGCAGCTTCCTCGGCGGGAACACCGGGGAGCTGTTTTTT. The encoded protein is CASSFLGGNTGELFF. The chain joins TRBV7-9 to TRBJ2-2; the D is unclear. V shed 3 bases and J shed 1 base, with 9 bases lying between them. The CDR3 loop spans 15 amino acids. The germline CDR1 and CDR2 sequences are SEHNR and FQNEAQ (reference sequence).

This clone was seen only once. The CDR3: CASSLGHSTGELFF. The CDR3 DNA reads TGTGCCAGCAGCTTAGGACACTCGACCGGGGAGCTGTTTTTT. The gene calls are TRBV7-2 and TRBJ2-2, with D unresolved. This CDR3 contains 14 residues. Germline CDR1 and CDR2: SGHTA and FQGNSA. V was shortened by 1 base and J by 5 bases, with 8 bases between the two germline ends.

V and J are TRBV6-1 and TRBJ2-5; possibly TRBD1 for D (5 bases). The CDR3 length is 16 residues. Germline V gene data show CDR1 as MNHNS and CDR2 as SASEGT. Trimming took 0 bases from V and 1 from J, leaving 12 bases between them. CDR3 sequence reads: CASSEAGQGIQETQYF. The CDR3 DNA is TGTGCCAGCAGTGAAGCGGGGCAGGGCATCCAAGAGACCCAGTACTTC.

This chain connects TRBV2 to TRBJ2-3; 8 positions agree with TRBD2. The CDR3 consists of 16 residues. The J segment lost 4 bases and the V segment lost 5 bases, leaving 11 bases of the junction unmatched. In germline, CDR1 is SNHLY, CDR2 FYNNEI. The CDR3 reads CASSSPGLDPADTQYF. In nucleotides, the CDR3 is TGTGCCAGCAGTTCACCGGGACTAGATCCCGCAGATACGCAGTATTTT.